One and the same sample provided the 9 T cell receptor beta chains below, sequenced in a study of tumor T cells in aggressive B-cell lymphoma. The repertoire was sequenced with immunoSEQ multiplex PCR; TCRdb's copy has only in-frame clones and lacks some. The sample contains about 11,000 clones, about 93% of which appear only once. Sequenced material: tumor tissue. These receptors originate from an adult with diffuse large B cell lymphoma.

This chain links TRBV18 with TRBJ1-2; perhaps TRBD1 as D (6 bases). Trimming removed 0 bases from V and 8 bases from J, with 22 bases in between. The CDR3 runs to 17 residues. Germline V gene sequence: CDR1 KGHSH, CDR2 LQKENI. The CDR3 spells CASSPPMERRGSEGYTF. CDR3 DNA: TGTGCCAGCTCACCACCGATGGAACGCAGGGGTTCGGAGGGCTACACCTTC.

This clone came up once. The chain recombines TRBV6-5 with TRBJ1-2; D perhaps matches TRBD1 (6 bases). CDR1 and CDR2 (germline): MNHEY, SVGAGI. The CDR3 length is 15 residues. Trimming removed 0 bases from V and 5 bases from J, with 13 bases in between. The CDR3 DNA is TGTGCCAGCAGTTACTCGGGGGGGCAGGAGTATGGCTACACCTTC. Amino acids: CASSYSGGQEYGYTF.

The rearrangement joins TRBV2 to TRBJ1-1; TRBD1 matches 11 bases. This CDR3 spans 16 amino acids. After removal of 3 bases from V and 0 bases from J, the junction contained 3 bases not matched to a gene. Looked up from germline, CDR1 is SNHLY and CDR2 is FYNNEI. The CDR3 coding sequence is TGTGCCAGCAGTGAGGACAGGGGGCTATTGAACACTGAAGCTTTCTTT. Amino acid sequence: CASSEDRGLLNTEAFF.

V is TRBV20-1 and J is TRBJ1-2, with D uncertain. The ends were cut back, 5 bases at V and 2 bases at J, with 6 bases in the middle. The CDR3 sequence is 11 residues long. CDR1 and CDR2 (germline): DFQATT, SNEGSKA (reference sequence). Here the CDR3 DNA reads TGCAGTGCTCCCTTGAACTATGGCTACACCTTC. Translating it yields CSAPLNYGYTF.

V and J are TRBV11-3 and TRBJ1-1; TRBD1 might be the D (6 bases). Germline CDR1 reads SGHNT; CDR2 reads YENEEA. V was cut by 0 bases and J by 2 bases, with 10 bases left in between. There are 15 residues in the CDR3. This chain's CDR3 is CASSLDDRLNTEAFF. In DNA form, the CDR3 reads TGTGCCAGCAGCTTAGATGACAGGTTAAACACTGAAGCTTTCTTT.

The V call is TRBV9, the J call TRBJ1-1; 10 nucleotides match TRBD1. The CDR3 runs 15 residues. Germline V gene sequence: CDR1 SGDLS, CDR2 YYNGEE. V lost 4 bases to trimming and J lost 5 bases; unmatched junction nucleotides: 8. The CDR3 DNA reads TGTGCCAGCAGCCCTTCGACAGGGGGCAAGACTGAAGCTTTCTTT. It specifies CASSPSTGGKTEAFF.

This clone has just a few counts. This chain joins TRBV10-3 and TRBJ1-3; D is ambiguous. This CDR3 has 15 amino acids. The V end lost 6 bases, the J end lost 0 bases, and 12 bases lay between the germline ends. Germline V gene data show CDR1 as ENHRY and CDR2 as SYGVKD. In DNA form, the CDR3 reads TGTGCCATCAGAGTTGCAGGCAGCTCTGGAAACACCATATATTTT. This codes for CAIRVAGSSGNTIYF.

A remark on this clone: One end of the junction varies from germline; a read error may be responsible. The chain couples TRBV7-7 to TRBJ2-1; TRBD1 aligns across 9 bases. Germline V gene lookup returns CDR1 SSHAT and CDR2 FNYEAQ (reference sequence). CDR3 length equals 14 residues. The chain's CDR3 is CASSPRTGDLEQFF. The CDR3 DNA reads TGTGCTAGCAGTCCGAGGACAGGGGACCTTGAGCAGTTCTTC.

The chain recombines TRBV7-8 with TRBJ1-2, with D possibly being TRBD1 (6 bases). Trimming pared 5 bases from V and 6 bases from J, leaving 31 bases between. The CDR3 is 19 amino acids. The germline V gene encodes CDR1 SGHVS and CDR2 FQNEAQ. CDR3 bases: TGTGCCAGCAGCACCATGGGGGCAGGAGTTTATACATTCAAGGATGGCTACACCTTC. This codes for CASSTMGAGVYTFKDGYTF.